This T cell receptor (beta chain) was sequenced during a study of blood T cell repertoires in COVID-19 (dated by TCRdb to the early 2020s). With regard to the full study: Collaborator samples came from the United States, Italy and Spain and covered acute and convalescent phases of COVID-19. The prospective study material was composed of cDNA or gDNA derived from T cells, B-cell-depleted T cells, or PBMCs. Deeply sampled blood TCRbeta repertoires from subjects exposed to, actively infected with, or recovered from COVID-19 were included in the dataset. The repertoires were released in a freely available public database intended as a resource for research on the immune response to SARS-CoV-2. The samples were drawn from the first 160 participants of the ongoing ImmuneRACE study and from 1,254 subjects provided by 6 global collaborators. A de-identified subject ID, COVID-19 status, age in years and sex were almost always included in the sample metadata. Where available, HLA class I and class II types were taken from metadata supplied by the sample provider and were not determined by assay-based typing. The paper's findings and limits, for the study overall: The quantity of clinical and demographic metadata differed by source and by participant and was supplied without curation.

Per the germline V gene, SGHRS is the CDR1 and YFSETQ is the CDR2. Taken from cysteine to phenylalanine, the CDR3 has 12 residues. The sequence is cut down to CDR3 DNA, 36 bases in frame from base 1. Trimming costs V 2 bases and J 14 bases, and their ends lie 14 bases apart. Participants in the prospective study were aged about 18 to 100 years, lived in more than 20 United States geographic areas, and enrolled through a virtual design. Cohort assignment in the prospective study relied on participant-reported clinical history from a screening survey and a study questionnaire. For ImmuneRACE Cohort 3, a participant was defined as recovered based on two consecutive negative NP/OP PCR tests, clearance by a healthcare professional, or resolution of symptoms. Mobile phlebotomists in the prospective study collected whole blood, serum and a nasopharyngeal or oropharyngeal swab from every participant. Prospective study participants could optionally give additional blood draws and questionnaires over an approximately two-month period. Before DNA extraction, prospective study blood samples were shipped either frozen or at room temperature.

TCRbeta CDR3 regions were amplified from genomic DNA by means of the immunoSEQ Assay, a bias-controlled multiplex PCR. Processing in the source paper ran as follows. The number of nucleated cells in each sample was estimated by amplification of reference gene primers within the assay. To quantify the absolute abundance of each unique TCRbeta CDR3 rearrangement, sequence reads were collapsed and filtered. For each sample, productive Simpson clonality was calculated as the square root of Simpson's diversity index over productive rearrangements. Here the immuneACCESS table is served through TCRdb, limited to in-frame sequences with V and J called. Missing clones are a known gap in these copies; in checked studies unresolved V genes cover under half, and the rest lacks a known reason. V, J and clone size are taken as reported in that table, and D and trimming were inferred from the DNA itself. The sample profile shows 250,000 to 350,000 clones; 80% to 90% of them were found once. In total, the top ten clones hold roughly 5% of the sample.

As concerns this clone: Its antigen specificity is not known. No quality values exist for individual bases; no much larger clone is one base distant.

The sequence is built from TRBV5-1 and TRBJ2-1; the D gene is possibly TRBD1, with 6 bases matching. The sequenced sample consisted of PBMCs or T cells enriched from blood (not recorded which). This sequence was found in a woman under 40 who had recovered from COVID-19. The CDR3 has the sequence CASSLAQGAKFF. The nucleotides read TGCGCCAGCAGCTTAGCACAGGGAGCAAAGTTCTTC.